The rows below give T cell receptor beta chains drawn from one sample of a study of blood T cell repertoires in COVID-19. TCRdb's copy holds only in-frame clones and misses some; the assay was immunoSEQ multiplex PCR. The profile shows around 97,000 clones, around 90% of them singletons. The specimen was peripheral blood. These receptors were obtained from a woman of 80 years or more in a cohort sampled during active COVID-19. Each CDR3 is given with its conserved first and last residue. The D gene is left open where the match is weak. Clone size is stated in some rows and not others, as once, few, many or a class when expanded.

j_call d_call clone_size cdr3_length v_call cdr3_aa cdr3_nt
TRBJ2-1 NA NA 14 TRBV11-2 CASNIQGAYNEQFF TGTGCCAGCAACATACAAGGGGCCTACAATGAGCAGTTCTTC
TRBJ2-3 NA once 11 TRBV12-3/TRBV12-4 CASRLRDTQYF TGTGCCAGCAGGCTCAGGGATACGCAGTATTTT
TRBJ1-1 TRBD1 NA 14 TRBV10-3 CAISDFGQGSEAFF TGTGCCATCAGTGACTTTGGACAGGGATCTGAAGCTTTCTTT
TRBJ2-7 NA NA 13 TRBV27 CASRSGLGFEQYF TGTGCCAGCAGATCCGGCTTGGGCTTCGAGCAGTACTTC
TRBJ2-2 TRBD1 once 14 TRBV6-6 CASRPGGSTGELFF TGTGCCAGCAGGCCAGGGGGCTCGACCGGGGAGCTGTTTTTT
TRBJ1-5 NA NA 15 TRBV24-1 CATSDPQAPNQPQHF TGTGCCACCAGTGATCCCCAGGCGCCCAATCAGCCCCAGCATTTT
TRBJ1-4 NA few 18 TRBV10-3 CAISESSQGVATNEKLFF TGTGCCATCAGTGAGTCAAGTCAGGGTGTCGCAACTAATGAAAAACTGTTTTTT
TRBJ1-3 NA NA 17 TRBV28 CASSLVTAPTSGNTIYF TGTGCCAGCAGTTTAGTCACAGCCCCTACCTCTGGAAACACCATATATTTT
TRBJ2-7 NA NA 13 TRBV3-1/TRBV3-2 CASSRLTSYEQYF TGTGCCAGCAGCCGCCTAACTTCCTACGAGCAGTACTTC
TRBJ1-4 NA once 14 TRBV28 CASSFGHRMEKLFF TGTGCCAGCAGTTTCGGACACAGGATGGAAAAACTGTTTTTT
TRBJ1-1 NA NA 13 TRBV12-3/TRBV12-4 CASSLARGREAFF TGTGCCAGCAGTTTAGCGCGGGGTAGGGAAGCTTTCTTT